This T cell receptor (beta chain) is from a study of metastatic and nonmetastatic thyroid tumors. Study-wide findings and caveats: Across blood and tumor, TCR beta diversity in malignant thyroid tumors was reportedly significantly higher than in benign nodules.

Nobody among the patients had been given any treatment before thyroid surgery. The CDR3 loop spans 15 amino acids. Germline V lookup: CDR1 SGHRS, CDR2 YFSETQ. V shed 5 bases and J shed 4 bases, with 18 bases lying between them. This clone was counted many times. The antigen remains undetermined. From the PCR reads, TCRdb re-called clones with MiXCR. The sample comprises roughly 32,000 clones, roughly 6.8% of which are singletons, and roughly two fifths rests with the top ten. The material sequenced was blood. The clonotype was recovered from a female donor with papillary thyroid cancer or a benign thyroid nodule (not recorded which). Some clones in this sample may be carry-over from other donors' samples. The J gene is TRBJ1-1, the V gene TRBV5-1; D may be TRBD1 (5 bases). The CDR3 coding sequence is TGCGCCAGCAGGGTCGGGGGGGTGATGTCCACTGAAGCTTTCTTT. It yields the protein CASRVGGVMSTEAFF.